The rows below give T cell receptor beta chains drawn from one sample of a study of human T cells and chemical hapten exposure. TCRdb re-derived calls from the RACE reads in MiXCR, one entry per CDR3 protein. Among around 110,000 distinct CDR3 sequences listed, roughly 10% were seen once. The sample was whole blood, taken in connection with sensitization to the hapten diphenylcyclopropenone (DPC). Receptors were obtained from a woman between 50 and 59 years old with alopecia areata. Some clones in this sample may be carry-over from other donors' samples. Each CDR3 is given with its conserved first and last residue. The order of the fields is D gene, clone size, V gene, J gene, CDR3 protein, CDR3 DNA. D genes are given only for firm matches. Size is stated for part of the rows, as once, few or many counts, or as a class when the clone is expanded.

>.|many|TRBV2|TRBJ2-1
CASSEAPREQFF
TGTGCCAGCAGTGAAGCGCCCAGAGAGCAGTTCTTC
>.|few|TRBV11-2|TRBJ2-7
CASSLGGSRVQYF
TGTGCCAGCAGCTTGGGGGGTAGTAGAGTGCAGTACTTC
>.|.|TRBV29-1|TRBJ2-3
CSVSHLDTQYF
TGCAGCGTTAGTCATTTGGATACGCAGTATTTT
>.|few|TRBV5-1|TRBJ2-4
CASSSGTVRDIQYF
TGCGCCAGCAGCTCCGGGACTGTTAGAGACATTCAGTACTTC
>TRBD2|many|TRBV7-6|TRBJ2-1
CASSLGTSGAYTYNEQFF
TGTGCCAGCAGCTTAGGGACTAGCGGGGCCTACACCTACAATGAGCAGTTCTTC
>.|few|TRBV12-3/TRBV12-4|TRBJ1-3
CASSLHSSGNTIYF
TGTGCCAGCAGTTTACACAGCTCTGGAAACACCATATATTTT
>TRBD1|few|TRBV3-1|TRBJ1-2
CASRGQVHNYGYTF
TGTGCCAGCCGCGGACAGGTTCATAACTATGGCTACACCTTC
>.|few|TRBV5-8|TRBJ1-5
CASSFDERPQHF
TGTGCCAGCAGCTTTGATGAACGACCCCAGCATTTT
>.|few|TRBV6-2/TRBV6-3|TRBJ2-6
CASSYSRGANVLTF
TGTGCCAGCAGTTACTCGAGGGGGGCCAACGTCCTGACTTTC
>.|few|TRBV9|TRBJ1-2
CASSVEDTANYGYTF
TGTGCCAGCAGCGTAGAAGACACAGCTAACTATGGCTACACCTTC
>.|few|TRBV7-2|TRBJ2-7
CASRMQGRSYEQYF
TGTGCCAGCAGGATGCAGGGGCGGTCCTACGAGCAGTACTTC
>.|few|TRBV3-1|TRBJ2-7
CASSPNPIQRLWDEQYF
TGTGCCAGCAGCCCGAACCCGATACAGCGTCTCTGGGACGAGCAGTACTTC
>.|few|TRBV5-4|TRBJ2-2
CASSLTGLTTGELFF
TGTGCCAGCAGCCTTACGGGACTGACCACCGGGGAGCTGTTTTTT
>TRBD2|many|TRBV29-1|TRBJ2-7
CSAGSGGSYEQYF
TGCAGCGCAGGGTCGGGGGGCTCCTACGAGCAGTACTTC
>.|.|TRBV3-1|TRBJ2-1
CASSQYGGSLSSYNEQFF
TGTGCCAGCAGCCAATATGGAGGATCCCTAAGCTCCTACAATGAGCAGTTCTTC
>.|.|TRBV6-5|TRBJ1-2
CASGYDGTSPGGYGYTF
TGTGCCAGCGGTTACGATGGGACATCTCCCGGCGGCTATGGCTACACCTTC
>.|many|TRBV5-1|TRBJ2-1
CASSLDSNEQFF
TGCGCCAGCAGCTTGGACAGCAATGAGCAGTTCTTC
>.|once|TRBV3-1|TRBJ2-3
CASAWDSRTDTQYF
TGTGCCAGCGCCTGGGACTCCCGCACAGATACGCAGTATTTT
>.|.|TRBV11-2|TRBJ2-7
CASSLGGPYYEQYF
TGTGCCAGCAGCTTAGGAGGACCGTACTACGAGCAGTACTTC
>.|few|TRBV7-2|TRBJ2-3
CASSLKGRQDTQYF
TGTGCCAGCAGCTTAAAAGGGCGTCAAGATACGCAGTATTTT
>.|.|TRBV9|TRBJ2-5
CASSARYQETQYF
TGTGCCAGCAGCGCAAGGTACCAAGAGACCCAGTACTTC
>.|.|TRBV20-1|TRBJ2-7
CSASTGANYEQYF
TGCAGTGCTAGTACCGGGGCGAACTACGAGCAGTACTTC
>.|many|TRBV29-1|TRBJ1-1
CSGGRGNTEAFF
TGCAGCGGGGGCAGGGGGAACACTGAAGCTTTCTTT
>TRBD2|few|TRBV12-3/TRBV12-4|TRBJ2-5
CASSPGLAGTGTQYF
TGTGCCAGCAGTCCGGGACTAGCGGGCACCGGGACCCAGTACTTC
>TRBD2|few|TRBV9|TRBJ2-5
CASGGGRTQYF
TGTGCCAGCGGAGGCGGGAGAACCCAGTACTTC
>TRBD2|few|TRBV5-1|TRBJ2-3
CASSLSGGATDTQYF
TGCGCCAGCAGCTTAAGCGGGGGGGCCACAGATACGCAGTATTTT
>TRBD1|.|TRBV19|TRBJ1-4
CASSTGQGINEKLFF
TGTGCCAGTAGTACCGGACAGGGTATTAATGAAAAACTGTTTTTT
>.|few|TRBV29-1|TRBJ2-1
CSVHETGDEQFF
TGCAGCGTTCACGAAACCGGCGATGAGCAGTTCTTC
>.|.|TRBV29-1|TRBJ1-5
CSVLWGRGPMEPQHF
TGCAGCGTTCTCTGGGGAAGGGGCCCTATGGAGCCCCAGCATTTT
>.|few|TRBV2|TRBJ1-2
CASSEVDSYGYTF
TGTGCCAGCAGTGAAGTGGACAGCTATGGCTACACCTTC
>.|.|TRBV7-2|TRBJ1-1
CASNNWGEGRGVNTEAFF
TGTGCCAGCAACAATTGGGGCGAGGGGAGAGGGGTGAACACTGAAGCTTTCTTT
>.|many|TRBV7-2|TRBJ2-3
CASSLDGSTDTQYF
TGTGCCAGCAGCTTAGATGGAAGCACAGATACGCAGTATTTT
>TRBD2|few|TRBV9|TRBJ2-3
CASSTGGNTDTQYF
TGTGCCAGCAGCACGGGAGGTAACACAGATACGCAGTATTTT
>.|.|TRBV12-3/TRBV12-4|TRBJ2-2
CASSPQGTNTGELFF
TGTGCCAGCAGTCCCCAGGGCACGAACACCGGGGAGCTGTTTTTT
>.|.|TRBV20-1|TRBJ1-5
CSAIEGSPNQPQHF
TGCAGTGCAATCGAGGGATCCCCCAATCAGCCCCAGCATTTT
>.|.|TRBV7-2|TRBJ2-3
CASSLAQGNTDTQYF
TGTGCCAGCAGCTTAGCCCAGGGGAACACAGATACGCAGTATTTT
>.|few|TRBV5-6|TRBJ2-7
CASSPNQAYYEQYF
TGTGCCAGCAGCCCGAACCAGGCCTACTACGAGCAGTACTTC
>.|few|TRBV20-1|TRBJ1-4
CSARSLQSATNEKLFF
TGCAGTGCTAGAAGCCTACAATCTGCAACTAATGAAAAACTGTTTTTT
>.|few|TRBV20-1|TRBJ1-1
CSARDRRGIGTEAFF
TGCAGTGCTAGAGATCGAAGGGGGATTGGGACTGAAGCTTTCTTT
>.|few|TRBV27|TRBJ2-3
CASGYTGFSDTQYF
TGTGCCAGCGGATATACAGGGTTTTCAGATACGCAGTATTTT
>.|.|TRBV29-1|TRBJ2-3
CSVVGGDPSTDTQYF
TGCAGCGTTGTGGGTGGGGACCCTAGCACAGATACGCAGTATTTT
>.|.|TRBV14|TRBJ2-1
CASSQARTVYNEQFF
TGTGCCAGCAGCCAAGCTAGGACAGTTTACAATGAGCAGTTCTTC
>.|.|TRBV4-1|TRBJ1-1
CASSQVSQLTEAFF
TGCGCCAGCAGCCAAGTTAGCCAGTTAACTGAAGCTTTCTTT
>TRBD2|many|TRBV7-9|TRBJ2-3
CASSVGTSGKDTQYF
TGTGCCAGCAGCGTAGGGACTAGCGGGAAGGATACGCAGTATTTT
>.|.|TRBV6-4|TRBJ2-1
CASSALQSSYNEQFF
TGTGCCAGCAGTGCCCTACAGAGCTCCTACAATGAGCAGTTCTTC
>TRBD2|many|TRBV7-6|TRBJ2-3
CASSLGSGGPDTQYF
TGTGCCAGCAGCTTGGGTAGCGGGGGCCCAGATACGCAGTATTTT
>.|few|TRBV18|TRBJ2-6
CASSPDGANVLTF
TGTGCCAGCTCACCGGATGGGGCCAACGTCCTGACTTTC
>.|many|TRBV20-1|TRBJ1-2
CSAGQGIHYGYTF
TGCAGTGCGGGTCAAGGCATACATTATGGCTACACCTTC
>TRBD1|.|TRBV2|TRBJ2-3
CASSGRDRGRTDTQYF
TGTGCCAGCAGTGGAAGGGACAGGGGTCGTACAGATACGCAGTATTTT
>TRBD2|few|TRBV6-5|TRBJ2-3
CASSYSPGLEVTDTQYF
TGTGCCAGCAGTTACTCTCCCGGACTAGAGGTAACAGATACGCAGTATTTT
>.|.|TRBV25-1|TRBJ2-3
CASSDTGSNTDTQYF
TGTGCCAGCAGTGATACGGGGAGCAACACAGATACGCAGTATTTT
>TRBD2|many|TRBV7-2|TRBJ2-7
CASSGGLAGGRSQYF
TGTGCCAGCAGCGGGGGACTAGCGGGAGGGCGGTCGCAGTACTTC
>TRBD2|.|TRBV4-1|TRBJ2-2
CASSQELAGRPNGELFF
TGCGCCAGCAGCCAAGAACTAGCGGGGCGGCCAAACGGGGAGCTGTTTTTT
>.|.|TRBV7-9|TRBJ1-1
CASSQGRETEAFF
TGTGCCAGCAGCCAAGGGAGAGAAACTGAAGCTTTCTTT
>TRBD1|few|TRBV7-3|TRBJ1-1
CASSLIWTGDQMNTEAFF
TGTGCCAGCAGCTTAATCTGGACAGGCGATCAGATGAACACTGAAGCTTTCTTT
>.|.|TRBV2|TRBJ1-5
CASSPVIPGPSSNQPQHF
TGTGCCAGCAGTCCTGTTATACCGGGACCCAGTAGCAATCAGCCCCAGCATTTT
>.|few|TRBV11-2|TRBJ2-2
CASSFPRSPTEAGELFF
TGTGCCAGCAGCTTCCCCAGGTCACCCACGGAGGCCGGGGAGCTGTTTTTT